This TCR beta chain was recorded in a study of monozygotic twins with inflammatory bowel disease. Germline V gene lookup returns CDR1 SGHTA and CDR2 FQGTGA. This CDR3 has 16 residues. TCRdb reprocessed the 5' RACE reads and keeps a single row for each CDR3 protein, giving no DNA. Its listing shows about 350,000 distinct CDR3 sequences. Study-level points and caveats: Discrimination among different T cell subtypes was not achievable. Relative to healthy twins, IBD patients had fewer clonotypes in common with others, a gap that was especially apparent with disease activity.

For this clonotype: Antigen: not known.

The specimen sequenced was blood. This clonotype was obtained from a human donor with ulcerative colitis or Crohn's disease, or a healthy co-twin of an affected twin (not recorded which). The chain employs TRBV7-3 and TRBJ2-1; TCRdb returns TRBD1, unconfirmable since there is no DNA. CDR3 protein: CASSLSPQGAVGEQFF. The entire variable domain, with the rest obtained from reference TRBV7-3 and TRBJ2-1, is as follows: GAGVSQTPSNKVTEKGKYVELRCDPISGHTALYWYRQSLGQGPEFLIYFQGTGAADDSGLPNDRFFAVRPEGSVSTLKIQRTERGDSAVYLCASSLSPQGAVGEQFFGPGTRLTVL.